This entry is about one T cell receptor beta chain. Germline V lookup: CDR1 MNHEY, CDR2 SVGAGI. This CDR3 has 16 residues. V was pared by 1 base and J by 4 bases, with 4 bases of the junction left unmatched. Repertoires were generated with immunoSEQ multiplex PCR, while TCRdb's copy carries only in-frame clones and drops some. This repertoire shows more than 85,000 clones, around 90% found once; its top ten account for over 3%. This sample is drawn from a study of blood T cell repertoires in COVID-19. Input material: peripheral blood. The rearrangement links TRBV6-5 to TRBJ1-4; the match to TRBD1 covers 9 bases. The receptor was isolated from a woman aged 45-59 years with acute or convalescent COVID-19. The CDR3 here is CASSYFWGQGNEKLFF. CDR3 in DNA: TGTGCCAGCAGTTACTTTTGGGGACAGGGTAATGAAAAACTGTTTTTT.